The 5 T cell receptor beta chains reported below all come from one sample, sequenced in a study of read filtering for tumor transcriptome and immune sequencing. From approximately 430 ng of RNA, a library with molecular barcoded alpha/delta and beta/gamma adaptors was made. MiXCR, run by TCRdb on the reads, gives a single entry per CDR3 protein. The table has some 46,000 distinct CDR3 sequences, roughly 20% seen once. The sequencing sample was made of a population of CD138-negative cells sorted from bone marrow. The receptors come from a donor aged 40 or over with multiple myeloma.

This rearrangement joins TRBV12-3 or TRBV12-4 to TRBJ2-3; TRBD2 aligns across 13 bases. V lost 5 bases and J lost 1; bases outside the gene matches: 6. The CDR3 is 17 residues long. Here the CDR3 DNA reads TGTGCCAGCAGTCCCGGACTAGCGGGAGAGGGCACAGATACGCAGTATTTT. Protein: CASSPGLAGEGTDTQYF.

By share, this clonotype counts as medium-sized. The rearrangement links TRBV6-5 to TRBJ2-1; TRBD1 aligns across 7 bases. Germline lookup yields CDR1 MNHEY and CDR2 SVGAGI. After removal of 2 bases from V and 11 bases from J, the junction contained 6 bases not matched to a gene. The CDR3 sequence is 13 residues long. The CDR3 nucleotides are TGTGCCAGCAGTTACGGGGGACAGAGGAAGCAGTTCTTC. It is translated as CASSYGGQRKQFF.

This clonotype was recorded a few times. J is TRBJ2-5 and V is TRBV7-2; D is uncertain. This CDR3 contains 11 residues. Germline V gives CDR1 SGHTA, CDR2 FQGNSA. With 8 bases removed from V and 5 bases from J, the gap between germline ends came to 9 bases. The CDR3 region has the DNA TGTGCCAGCGGCTATAGGGAGACCCAGTACTTC. Protein sequence: CASGYRETQYF.

The V gene is TRBV20-1, the J gene TRBJ2-2; D perhaps matches TRBD2 (5 bases). Trimming removed 5 bases at V and 5 bases at J, with 12 bases between. Per germline, CDR1 DFQATT and CDR2 SNEGSKA (reference sequence). The CDR3 has 13 amino acids. CDR3 residues: CSAQEAGTGELFF. The CDR3 DNA reads TGCAGTGCTCAGGAGGCCGGGACCGGGGAGCTGTTTTTT.

The table lists this clonotype with a few counts. The rearrangement links TRBV2 to TRBJ2-1, with 8 bases identical to TRBD1. The CDR3 runs 12 residues. With V trimmed by 6 bases and J by 7 bases, 2 bases remained unmatched. Looked up from germline, CDR1 is SNHLY and CDR2 is FYNNEI. As DNA, the CDR3 is TGTGCCAGCAGCAGGGGGCTTAATGAGCAGTTCTTC. This codes for CASSRGLNEQFF.